The rows below give T cell receptor beta chains drawn from one sample of a study of T cell changes during pregnancy in multiple sclerosis. The table came from immunoSEQ multiplex PCR; TCRdb's copy has only in-frame clones and leaves some out. The repertoire holds about 67,000 clones, with 80% to 95% as singletons. The sample here was peripheral blood, taken in the first trimester of pregnancy. The receptors stem from a female donor with multiple sclerosis, enrolled in a pregnancy study. The CDR3 runs from the conserved cysteine through the conserved F or W. D genes are given only for firm matches. A row's size may be missing; if present it is once, few, many or a size class.

clone_size: .; d_call: TRBD1; j_call: TRBJ1-2; v_call: TRBV2; cdr3_nt: TGTGCCAGCACGGACAGGGGGCGCGGAGACTATGGCTACACCTTC; cdr3_aa: CASTDRGRGDYGYTF
clone_size: .; d_call: .; j_call: TRBJ1-4; v_call: TRBV11-2; cdr3_nt: TGTGCCAGCAGCTTAGGCGGGGCGAATAATGAAAAACTGTTTTTT; cdr3_aa: CASSLGGANNEKLFF
clone_size: .; d_call: TRBD1; j_call: TRBJ2-7; v_call: TRBV9; cdr3_nt: TGTGCCAGCAGCCCCCGGGACAGGGGCTACGAGCAGTACTTC; cdr3_aa: CASSPRDRGYEQYF
clone_size: .; d_call: .; j_call: TRBJ1-3; v_call: TRBV5-1; cdr3_nt: TGCGCCAGCAGCATCGCAGGGGCTTCTGGAAACACCATATATTTT; cdr3_aa: CASSIAGASGNTIYF
clone_size: .; d_call: TRBD1; j_call: TRBJ2-5; v_call: TRBV6-5; cdr3_nt: TGTGCCAGCAGTTCTATTGGACAGGGGCAAGAGACCCAGTACTTC; cdr3_aa: CASSSIGQGQETQYF
clone_size: .; d_call: TRBD2; j_call: TRBJ2-7; v_call: TRBV30; cdr3_nt: TGTGCCTGGAGTGTACTGGGAGGGGCCGAGCAGTACTTC; cdr3_aa: CAWSVLGGAEQYF
clone_size: .; d_call: TRBD1; j_call: TRBJ2-7; v_call: TRBV27; cdr3_nt: TGTGCCAGCAGTCCGACCCCGACAGGGGTAACAAACTCCTACGAGCAGTACTTC; cdr3_aa: CASSPTPTGVTNSYEQYF
clone_size: .; d_call: TRBD2; j_call: TRBJ2-1; v_call: TRBV18; cdr3_nt: TGTGCCAGCTCACCACCGACTAAACTAGCGGGAGCGGTTGATGAGCAGTTCTTC; cdr3_aa: CASSPPTKLAGAVDEQFF
clone_size: .; d_call: TRBD1; j_call: TRBJ2-1; v_call: TRBV5-6; cdr3_nt: TGTGCCAGCAGCTTGGACCAGGGGGCCCACAATGAGCAGTTCTTC; cdr3_aa: CASSLDQGAHNEQFF
clone_size: once; d_call: .; j_call: TRBJ1-1; v_call: TRBV5-1; cdr3_nt: TGCGCCAGCAGCACACTACAGGGCCGAAACACTGAAGCTTTCTTT; cdr3_aa: CASSTLQGRNTEAFF
clone_size: .; d_call: .; j_call: TRBJ2-7; v_call: TRBV18; cdr3_nt: TGTGCCAGCTCACCGGAGGGGAGCTCCTACGAGCAGTACTTC; cdr3_aa: CASSPEGSSYEQYF
clone_size: once; d_call: TRBD1; j_call: TRBJ1-1; v_call: TRBV7-2; cdr3_nt: TGTGCCAGCAGCCTCCACAGGGGGCGAGAAACTGAAGCTTTCTTT; cdr3_aa: CASSLHRGRETEAFF